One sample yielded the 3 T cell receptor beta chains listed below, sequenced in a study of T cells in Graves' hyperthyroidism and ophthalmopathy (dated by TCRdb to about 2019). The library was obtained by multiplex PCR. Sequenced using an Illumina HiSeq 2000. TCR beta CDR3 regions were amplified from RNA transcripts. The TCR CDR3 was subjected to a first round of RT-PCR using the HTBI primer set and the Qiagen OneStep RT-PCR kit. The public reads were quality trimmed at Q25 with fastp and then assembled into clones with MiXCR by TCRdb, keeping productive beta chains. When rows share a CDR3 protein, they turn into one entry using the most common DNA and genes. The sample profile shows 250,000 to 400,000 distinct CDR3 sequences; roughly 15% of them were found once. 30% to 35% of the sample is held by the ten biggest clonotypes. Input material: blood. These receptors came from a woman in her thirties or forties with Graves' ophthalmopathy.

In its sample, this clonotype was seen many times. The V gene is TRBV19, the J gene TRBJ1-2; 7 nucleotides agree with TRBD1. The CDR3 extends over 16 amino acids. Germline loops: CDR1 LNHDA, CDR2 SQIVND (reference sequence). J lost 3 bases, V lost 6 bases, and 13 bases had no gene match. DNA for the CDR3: TGTGCCAGTAGGCCTCCTGGGGACAGAGATTACTATGGCTACACCTTC. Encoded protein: CASRPPGDRDYYGYTF.

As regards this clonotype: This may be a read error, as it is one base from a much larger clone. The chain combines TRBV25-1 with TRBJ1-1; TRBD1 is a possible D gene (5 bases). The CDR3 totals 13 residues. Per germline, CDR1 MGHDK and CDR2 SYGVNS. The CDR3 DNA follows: TGTGCCGGCAGTGAGGGGATTTACACTGAAGCTTTCTTT. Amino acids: CAGSEGIYTEAFF.

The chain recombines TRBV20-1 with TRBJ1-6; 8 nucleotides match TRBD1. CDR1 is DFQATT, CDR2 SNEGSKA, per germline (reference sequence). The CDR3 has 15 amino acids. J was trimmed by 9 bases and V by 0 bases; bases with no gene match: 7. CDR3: CSAREAGQGSSPLHF. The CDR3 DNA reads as TGCAGTGCTAGAGAGGCAGGACAGGGTTCTTCACCCCTCCACTTT.